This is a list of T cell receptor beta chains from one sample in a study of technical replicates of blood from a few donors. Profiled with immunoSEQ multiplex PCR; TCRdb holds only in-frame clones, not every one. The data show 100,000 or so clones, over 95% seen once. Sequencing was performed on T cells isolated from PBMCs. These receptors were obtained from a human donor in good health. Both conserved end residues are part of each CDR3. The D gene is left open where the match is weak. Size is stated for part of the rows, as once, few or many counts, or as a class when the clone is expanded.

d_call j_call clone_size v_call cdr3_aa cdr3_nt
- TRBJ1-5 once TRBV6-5 CAPGLTNQPQHF TGTGCCCCGGGACTGACTAATCAGCCCCAGCATTTT
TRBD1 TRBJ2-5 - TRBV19 CASSTGQGKTQYF TGTGCCAGTAGCACGGGACAGGGAAAGACCCAGTACTTC
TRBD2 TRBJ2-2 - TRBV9 CASSVTGTSGNTGELFF TGTGCCAGCAGCGTTACCGGGACTAGCGGTAACACCGGGGAGCTGTTTTTT
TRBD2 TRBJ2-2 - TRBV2 CASLGTSGRGELFF TGTGCCAGCTTGGGGACTAGCGGCCGGGGGGAGCTGTTTTTT
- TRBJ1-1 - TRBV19 CASSRVTGSNLDAEAFF TGTGCCAGTAGCCGAGTTACAGGTAGTAACCTTGACGCTGAAGCTTTCTTT
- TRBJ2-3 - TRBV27 CASSLQISQEFTQYF TGTGCCAGCAGCCTGCAAATATCCCAAGAGTTTACGCAGTATTTT
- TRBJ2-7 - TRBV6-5 CASSNLGGSNEQYF TGTGCCAGCAGTAACTTGGGGGGATCAAACGAGCAGTACTTC
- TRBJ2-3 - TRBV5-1 CASRIGGATDTQYF TGCGCCAGCAGGATAGGGGGAGCTACAGATACGCAGTATTTT
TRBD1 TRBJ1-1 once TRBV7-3 CASSPSQLQGARAFF TGTGCCAGCAGCCCCTCCCAGCTACAGGGGGCGCGAGCTTTCTTT
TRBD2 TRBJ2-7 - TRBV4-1 CASSFLAGVSYEQYF TGCGCCAGCAGCTTTCTAGCGGGAGTCTCCTACGAGCAGTACTTC
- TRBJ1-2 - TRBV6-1 CASSEAIRTHYGYTF TGTGCCAGCAGTGAAGCGATCAGAACCCACTATGGCTACACCTTC
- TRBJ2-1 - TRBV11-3 CASSLDRGRYNEQFF TGTGCCAGCAGCTTAGATCGAGGAAGATACAATGAGCAGTTCTTC
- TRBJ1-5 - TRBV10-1 CASSQVGQPQHF TGCGCCAGCAGTCAGGTTGGCCAGCCCCAGCATTTT
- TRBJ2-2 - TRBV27 CASRLQVTGELFF TGTGCCAGCAGACTACAGGTCACCGGGGAGCTGTTTTTT
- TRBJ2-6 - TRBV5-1 CASSYGFSGANVLTF TGCGCCAGCAGCTACGGTTTCTCTGGGGCCAACGTCCTGACTTTC
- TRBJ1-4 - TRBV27 CASSFLPNRDEKLFF TGTGCCAGCAGTTTTCTTCCCAACAGGGATGAAAAACTGTTTTTT